One sample yielded the 28 T cell receptor beta chains listed below, sequenced in a study of blood T cell repertoires in COVID-19. Repertoires were generated with immunoSEQ multiplex PCR, while TCRdb's copy carries only in-frame clones and drops some. The table shows roughly 120,000 clones, with about 80% occurring only once. Sequenced: peripheral blood. The source is an older woman with acute or convalescent COVID-19.

This rearrangement joins TRBV6-5 to TRBJ1-1, with D tentatively TRBD1 (6 bases). Trimming removed 0 bases from V and 1 base from J, with 9 bases in between. This CDR3 region has 15 residues. From germline, CDR1 is MNHEY and CDR2 SVGAGI. The CDR3 coding sequence is TGTGCCAGCAGTTACTCCATGGGGGCGAACACTGAAGCTTTCTTT. Its protein is CASSYSMGANTEAFF.

The CDR3 DNA follows: TGCGCCAGCAGCTTCCAGACAGGAAACATGAACACTGAAGCTTTCTTT. The encoded protein is CASSFQTGNMNTEAFF. The V call is TRBV5-1, the J call TRBJ1-1; maybe TRBD1 (6 bases). Trimming pared 2 bases from V and 0 bases from J, leaving 14 bases between. This CDR3 has 16 residues. Germline V gene data show CDR1 as SGHRS and CDR2 as YFSETQ.

The chain has TRBV5-6 and TRBJ1-5; no reliable D call. Trimming stripped 0 bases from V and 7 bases from J, with 8 bases between. Germline V CDR1 and CDR2: SGHDT, YYEEEE. The CDR3 is 13 amino acids. CDR3 protein: CASSLAAGQPQHF. The CDR3 coding sequence is TGTGCCAGCAGCTTGGCGGCAGGCCAGCCCCAGCATTTT.

The chain couples TRBV7-2 to TRBJ2-1, with D possibly being TRBD2 (5 bases). This CDR3 is built from 19 residues. Germline loops: CDR1 SGHTA, CDR2 FQGNSA. Trimming cost V 5 bases and J 1 base, with 24 bases left between them. The CDR3 DNA sequence: TGTGCCAGCAGCCTAACCTCACTGTCCTACCGAGGGTCCTACAATGAGCAGTTCTTC. As protein: CASSLTSLSYRGSYNEQFF.

The chain recombines TRBV19 with TRBJ2-4; 10 bases map to TRBD2. Trimming removed 6 bases from V and 9 bases from J; junction bases left unmatched: 8. Germline V gene data show CDR1 as LNHDA and CDR2 as SQIVND (reference sequence). CDR3 length equals 14 residues. The CDR3 loop is CASSPGLASIIQYF. The CDR3 bases are TGTGCCAGTAGCCCGGGACTAGCGAGTATCATTCAGTACTTC.

The chain is built from TRBV24-1 and TRBJ1-2; TRBD1 might be the D (5 bases). The CDR3 has 13 amino acids. Trimming shortened V by 5 bases and J by 4 bases, and 10 bases separated the two germline ends. The germline gives CDR1 KGHDR, CDR2 SFDVKD. The CDR3, as DNA: TGTGCCACCAGTGTGGGGCAGTCCTATGGCTACACCTTC. Its protein is CATSVGQSYGYTF.

The chain couples TRBV7-9 to TRBJ2-1; D might be TRBD1 (6 bases). Germline assignment: CDR1 SEHNR and CDR2 FQNEAQ (reference sequence). V lost 5 bases to trimming and J lost 7 bases, with 15 bases between them. The CDR3 contains 14 residues. CDR3 nucleotides: TGTGCCAGCAGCCAAACCCTCCAGGGGAATGAGCAGTTCTTC. Its translation: CASSQTLQGNEQFF. The full variable domain, with the rest looked up from reference TRBV7-9 and TRBJ2-1, is DTGVSQNPRHKITKRGQNVTFRCDPISEHNRLYWYRQTLGQGPEFLTYFQNEAQLEKSRLLSDRFSAERPKGSFSTLEIQRTEQGDSAMYLCASSQTLQGNEQFFGPGTRLTVL.

The chain's CDR3 is CATKQGRNTEAFF. The CDR3 nucleotides read TGTGCCACAAAACAGGGCCGGAACACTGAAGCTTTCTTT. V is TRBV13 and J is TRBJ1-1, with D possibly TRBD1 on 6 matching bases. Per germline, CDR1 PRHDT and CDR2 FYEKMQ (reference sequence). This CDR3 contains 13 residues. V was trimmed by 10 bases and J by 1 base, leaving 13 bases between them.

V gene TRBV5-1 combines with J gene TRBJ2-1; 10 bases match TRBD2. The germline V gene encodes CDR1 SGHRS and CDR2 YFSETQ. CDR3 length: 15 amino acids. V dropped 5 bases and J dropped 6; count of bases not matched to a gene: 8. Here the CDR3 DNA reads TGCGCCAGCAGGGGTGCCGGACTAGCGGTCAATGAGCAGTTCTTC. Translation: CASRGAGLAVNEQFF.

The gene calls are TRBV2 and TRBJ1-1; D ambiguous. CDR1 SNHLY and CDR2 FYNNEI come from the germline V gene. CDR3 length: 11 residues. The V end was cut by 5 bases, the J end by 2 bases, with 3 bases between. CDR3 DNA sequence: TGTGCCAGCAGTTTAAACACTGAAGCTTTCTTT. Protein product: CASSLNTEAFF. The full variable domain, its missing parts supplied by reference TRBV2 and TRBJ1-1, is EPEVTQTPSHQVTQMGQEVILRCVPISNHLYFYWYRQILGQKVEFLVSFYNNEISEKSEIFDDQFSVERPDGSNFTLKIRSTKLEDSAMYFCASSLNTEAFFGQGTRLTVV.

The chain joins TRBV27 to TRBJ1-5; 9 bases are a match to TRBD1. After removal of 5 bases from V and 5 bases from J, the junction contained 4 bases not matched to a gene. The CDR3 has 14 amino acids. Germline CDR1 is MNHEY and CDR2 is SMNVEV (reference sequence). CDR3 sequence (DNA): TGTGCCAGCAGTCCCCGGACAGGGGATCAGCCCCAGCATTTT. Translated: CASSPRTGDQPQHF.

The chain couples TRBV10-3 to TRBJ1-2, with 11 nucleotides matching TRBD1. Germline V gene sequence: CDR1 ENHRY, CDR2 SYGVKD. The length of the CDR3 is 15 residues. V lost 5 bases and J lost 5; bases outside the gene matches: 7. The CDR3 DNA follows: TGTGCCATCAGTAACCCCGGGACAGGGGGTTATGGCTACACCTTC. Protein sequence: CAISNPGTGGYGYTF.

A few counts support this clone. This chain uses TRBV3-1 (or the pseudogene TRBV3-2) with TRBJ1-3, with D uncertain. Per germline, CDR1 LGHDT and CDR2 YNNKEL (reference sequence). This CDR3 comprises 14 residues. V was pared by 6 bases and J by 0 bases, with 9 bases between. The CDR3 sequence: CASRPDNSGNTIYF. In nucleotides, the CDR3 is TGTGCCAGCAGACCTGACAACTCTGGAAACACCATATATTTT.

The chain has TRBV7-6 and TRBJ1-3; 8 nucleotides align to TRBD1. J was trimmed by 3 bases and V by 1 base; bases with no gene match: 2. Germline V gives CDR1 SGHVS, CDR2 FNYEAQ. The CDR3 runs 15 residues. The CDR3, as DNA: TGTGCCAGCAGCTTAGACGGACAGGGTGGAAACACCATATATTTT. Translation gives CASSLDGQGGNTIYF. Based on the CDR3 plus reference TRBV7-6 and TRBJ1-3, the full variable domain is GAGVSQSPRYKVTKRGQDVALRCDPISGHVSLYWYRQALGQGPEFLTYFNYEAQQDKSGLPNDRFSAERPEGSISTLTIQRTEQRDSAMYRCASSLDGQGGNTIYFGEGSWLTVV.

The rearrangement uses TRBV29-1 and TRBJ1-1, with D unclear. The V and J ends lost 5 bases and 6 bases respectively, with 10 bases between them. The CDR3 is 11 residues long. From germline, CDR1 is SQVTM and CDR2 ANQGSEA. This chain's CDR3 is CSVRGDAEAFF. The CDR3 coding sequence is TGCAGCGTTCGGGGTGACGCTGAAGCTTTCTTT. Together with reference TRBV29-1 and TRBJ1-1, the CDR3 gives the full variable domain: SAVISQKPSRDICQRGTSLTIQCQVDSQVTMMFWYRQQPGQSLTLIATANQGSEATYESGFVIDKFPISRPNLTFSTLTVSNMSPEDSSIYLCSVRGDAEAFFGQGTRLTVV.

The rearrangement links TRBV5-4 to TRBJ1-4, with 10 bases that match TRBD1. The germline V gene has CDR1 SGHNT and CDR2 YYREEE (reference sequence). The CDR3 is 14 residues long. With V trimmed by 2 bases and J by 10 bases, 5 bases remained unmatched. The DNA for the CDR3 is TGTGCCAGCAGCTTACGACAGGGGGCAGGAAAACTGTTTTTT. It codes for CASSLRQGAGKLFF. Full variable domain (missing parts from reference TRBV5-4 and TRBJ1-4): ETGVTQSPTHLIKTRGQQVTLRCSSQSGHNTVSWYQQALGQGPQFIFQYYREEENGRGNFPPRFSGLQFPNYSSELNVNALELDDSALYLCASSLRQGAGKLFFGSGTQLSVL.

This clone was seen a few times. The chain employs TRBV7-9 and TRBJ2-2; tentative D call: TRBD1 (5 bases). Germline CDR1 is SEHNR and CDR2 is FQNEAQ (reference sequence). The CDR3 sequence is 15 residues long. V was cut by 1 base and J by 3 bases, with 9 bases left in between. The CDR3 region has the DNA TGTGCCAGCAGCTTAGGCGGACAACACACCGGGGAGCTGTTTTTT. Protein: CASSLGGQHTGELFF.

The V gene is TRBV11-2, the J gene TRBJ2-5; possible D gene TRBD2, 6 bases. Germline V gene lookup returns CDR1 SGHAT and CDR2 FQNNGV. The CDR3 runs 14 residues. V lost 7 bases and J lost 2, with 14 bases in between. In DNA, the CDR3 is TGTGCCAGCACGTTAAGGGAGGAACAAGAGACCCAGTACTTC. As protein: CASTLREEQETQYF.

The chain couples TRBV29-1 to TRBJ2-5, with a weak D call TRBD1 (6 bases). The CDR3 length is 13 residues. With 4 bases removed from V and 3 bases from J, the gap between germline ends came to 12 bases. Germline lookup yields CDR1 SQVTM and CDR2 ANQGSEA. The CDR3 spells CSVGDIDEETQYF. CDR3 in DNA: TGCAGCGTTGGGGACATCGACGAAGAGACCCAGTACTTC.

V is TRBV7-9 and J is TRBJ1-1; no clear D gene. Trimming removed 2 bases at V and 0 bases at J, with 10 bases between. The CDR3 has 15 residues. Germline loops: CDR1 SEHNR, CDR2 FQNEAQ (reference sequence). The CDR3: CASSLNRDMNTEAFF. The CDR3 bases are TGTGCCAGCAGCTTAAACCGGGATATGAACACTGAAGCTTTCTTT.

The chain has TRBV27 and TRBJ2-1, with TRBD1 identical over 10 bases. The germline V gene encodes CDR1 MNHEY and CDR2 SMNVEV (reference sequence). Trimming took 2 bases from V and 10 from J; bases not matched to a gene: 8. The CDR3 loop spans 15 amino acids. For the CDR3, the DNA is TGTGCCAGCAGTTTAGACAGGACAGGGGGAAGGGAGCAGTTCTTC. It is translated as CASSLDRTGGREQFF.

The chain employs TRBV19 and TRBJ1-1; D gene uncertain. The CDR3 is 12 amino acids. V was trimmed by 3 bases and J by 7 bases, leaving 9 bases between them. The V gene's germline CDR1 is LNHDA and CDR2 SQIVND (reference sequence). The CDR3 protein is CASSIGANEAFF. The CDR3, as DNA: TGTGCCAGTAGTATTGGAGCCAATGAAGCTTTCTTT.

In its sample, this clone was seen once. The V call is TRBV14, the J call TRBJ2-3, with TRBD2 matching 8 bases. This CDR3 has 16 amino acids. V gave up 5 bases and J gave up 3 bases; unmatched junction bases: 10. Germline values: CDR1 SGHDN, CDR2 FVKESK. The chain's CDR3 is CASSYRVAGWTDTQYF. In nucleotides, the CDR3 is TGTGCCAGCAGCTACAGAGTAGCGGGGTGGACAGATACGCAGTATTTT.

The chain carries TRBV12-5 and TRBJ1-1, with D hard to call. The CDR3 is 13 residues long. CDR1 and CDR2 (germline): LGHNT, FRNRAP. Trimming stripped 6 bases from V and 3 bases from J, with 11 bases between. CDR3 residues: CASGLRSDTEAFF. The CDR3 DNA is TGTGCTAGTGGCCTTCGCAGTGACACTGAAGCTTTCTTT. The entire variable domain, with the rest obtained from reference TRBV12-5 and TRBJ1-1, is as follows: DARVTQTPRHKVTEMGQEVTMRCQPILGHNTVFWYRQTMMQGLELLAYFRNRAPLDDSGMPKDRFSAEMPDATLATLKIQPSEPRDSAVYFCASGLRSDTEAFFGQGTRLTVV.

In DNA, the CDR3 is TGCGCCAGCAGCTCGGGGCCGGGGGGCACTGAAGCTTTCTTT. It translates to CASSSGPGGTEAFF. The chain is built from TRBV5-1 and TRBJ1-1, with D perhaps TRBD1 (5 bases). With 3 bases removed from V and 4 bases from J, the gap between germline ends came to 13 bases. This CDR3 is built from 14 residues. CDR1 is SGHRS and CDR2 is YFSETQ in the germline V gene.

The gene calls are TRBV19 and TRBJ1-1; perhaps TRBD1 as D (5 bases). Germline CDR1 reads LNHDA; CDR2 reads SQIVND (reference sequence). The ends were cut back, 10 bases at V and 0 bases at J, with 12 bases in the middle. The CDR3 runs 13 residues. CDR3 residues: CATRRGVNTEAFF. The CDR3 region has the DNA TGTGCCACGAGGCGGGGGGTGAACACTGAAGCTTTCTTT.

The V gene is TRBV7-2, the J gene TRBJ1-1, with 7 bases aligning to TRBD1. The germline V gene encodes CDR1 SGHTA and CDR2 FQGNSA. The CDR3 consists of 16 residues. V lost 0 bases to trimming and J lost 2 bases; unmatched junction nucleotides: 6. CDR3 sequence (DNA): TGTGCCAGCAGCTTAGCAGGGGGCCGCGTCAACACTGAAGCTTTCTTT. As protein: CASSLAGGRVNTEAFF. Supplemented by reference TRBV7-2 and TRBJ1-1, the full variable domain reads GAGVSQSPSNKVTEKGKDVELRCDPISGHTALYWYRQSLGQGLEFLIYFQGNSAPDKSGLPSDRFSAERTGGSVSTLTIQRTQQEDSAVYLCASSLAGGRVNTEAFFGQGTRLTVV.

The chain has TRBV5-1 and TRBJ1-2; tentative D call: TRBD1 (6 bases). The CDR3 is made up of 12 amino acids. V lost 1 base and J 8 bases, leaving 9 bases between the germline ends. Germline CDR1 is SGHRS and CDR2 is YFSETQ. Here the CDR3 DNA reads TGCGCCAGCAGCTTGTCAGGGGACGGCTACACCTTC. Translated, it gives CASSLSGDGYTF.